This TCR beta chain was captured by sequencing in a study of shared clonotypes between healthy human individuals. Donors, without exception, were Caucasian adults residing in Nashville, Tennessee. TCRdb's copy holds only in-frame clones and misses some; the assay was immunoSEQ multiplex PCR. The table shows about 1.5 million clones, with around 97% occurring only once. Germline loops: CDR1 SGHRS, CDR2 YFSETQ. This CDR3 has 16 residues. J gave up 4 bases and V 0 bases, and 5 bases lay outside the gene matches. The chain employs TRBV5-1 and TRBJ2-2, with 8 bases identical to TRBD2. The sequenced sample consisted of naive CD4+ T cells sorted from blood. Subset reported: CD45RA+ positively selected. The TCR was taken from a man aged 30-40 years in good health. In DNA, the CDR3 is TGCGCCAGCAGCTTGGTAGCGGGGTATACCACCGGGGAGCTGTTTTTT. It specifies CASSLVAGYTTGELFF.